The clone carrying this T cell receptor (beta chain) came up a few times. This CDR3 is built from 12 residues. The V and J ends lost 4 bases and 7 bases respectively, with 10 bases between them. CDR1 is MDHEN, CDR2 SYDVKM, per germline. The data stem from a study of T cell responses to AZD1222 COVID-19 vaccine. Sequencing used immunoSEQ multiplex PCR; TCRdb keeps in-frame clones, though not all of them. The sample records approximately 150,000 clones, around 91% being singletons. The study pooled second doses at about 4 or about 12 weeks. V is TRBV28 and J is TRBJ1-2; perhaps TRBD1 as D (5 bases). The clonotype originates from an adult who received the AZD1222 COVID-19 vaccine. The material sequenced was peripheral blood, taken 28 days after the second AZD1222 dose. CDR3 sequence reads: CASSSEGFGYTF. In nucleotides, the CDR3 is TGTGCCAGCAGTTCAGAGGGGTTTGGCTACACCTTC.